Listed here are 8 T cell receptor beta chains from one sample, sequenced in a study of T cell responses to AZD1222 COVID-19 vaccine. Method: immunoSEQ multiplex PCR; TCRdb's copy keeps in-frame clones and lacks some. The table has around 130,000 clones, around 94% seen once. The sequencing here drew on peripheral blood, taken on day 0 of AZD1222 vaccination. These receptors were obtained from an adult in good health.

The chain carries TRBV28 and TRBJ1-2; D is perhaps TRBD1 (5 bases). CDR1 and CDR2 from the germline V gene are MDHEN and SYDVKM. The CDR3 is 12 amino acids. The V end was cut by 7 bases, the J end by 8 bases, with 14 bases between. The CDR3 sequence is CASTKGFEGYTF. CDR3 DNA: TGTGCCAGCACCAAGGGGTTCGAAGGCTACACCTTC.

The chain combines TRBV4-1 with TRBJ2-5, with 7 bases fitting TRBD2. CDR3 length: 15 residues. Germline lookup yields CDR1 MGHRA and CDR2 YSYEKL. The V and J ends lost 4 bases and 0 bases, in that order; junction bases with no gene match: 5. The CDR3 here is CASSRLLAYQETQYF. For the CDR3, the DNA is TGCGCCAGCAGCCGCTTACTAGCGTACCAAGAGACCCAGTACTTC.

The J gene is TRBJ2-7, the V gene TRBV5-1; 9 positions agree with TRBD1. The CDR3 runs to 15 residues. In germline, CDR1 is SGHRS, CDR2 YFSETQ. V was clipped by 2 bases and J by 4 bases; unmatched bases: 7. CDR3 nucleotides: TGCGCCAGCAGCTTAGAGACAGGGGGATATTACGAGCAGTACTTC. Translating gives CASSLETGGYYEQYF.

The chain has TRBV7-9 and TRBJ1-1, with 9 nucleotides matching TRBD1. The CDR3 runs 15 residues. The V and J ends lost 6 bases and 1 base, in that order; junction bases with no gene match: 6. Germline values: CDR1 SEHNR, CDR2 FQNEAQ (reference sequence). CDR3 in DNA: TGTGCCAGCAGACCAACAGGGGGCGGGAACACTGAAGCTTTCTTT. This codes for CASRPTGGGNTEAFF.

This clone appeared a single time. The J gene is TRBJ1-2, the V gene TRBV2; maybe TRBD1 (5 bases). This CDR3 contains 13 residues. V dropped 7 bases and J dropped 7 bases, with 16 bases sitting between them. In germline, CDR1 is SNHLY, CDR2 FYNNEI. CDR3 region: CASNQGGGSGYTF. DNA of the CDR3: TGTGCCAGCAACCAGGGTGGAGGTTCTGGCTACACCTTC.

The rearrangement joins TRBV11-2 to TRBJ1-2, with a possible D match to TRBD1 (5 bases). Trimming left V 2 bases short and J 2 bases short, with 9 bases between. Germline lookup yields CDR1 SGHAT and CDR2 FQNNGV. The CDR3 length is 14 residues. CDR3 sequence (DNA): TGTGCCAGCAGCTTAAGGGACGAGAACTATGGCTACACCTTC. This sequence encodes CASSLRDENYGYTF.

This clone was detected only once. This rearrangement joins TRBV4-3 to TRBJ1-2, with D maybe TRBD1 (5 bases). This CDR3 is built from 15 residues. Germline assignment: CDR1 LGHNA and CDR2 YSLEER. V shed 0 bases and J shed 4 bases, with 12 bases lying between them. CDR3 protein: CASSQEQGISYGYTF. The CDR3 bases are TGCGCCAGCAGCCAAGAGCAGGGAATCTCCTATGGCTACACCTTC.

The chain couples TRBV9 to TRBJ1-6, with TRBD1 as a possible D gene (6 bases). This CDR3 spans 15 amino acids. Per the germline V gene, CDR1 is SGDLS and CDR2 is YYNGEE. V was cut by 0 bases and J by 5 bases, with 9 bases left in between. CDR3 loop: CASSVVHRDNSPLHF. CDR3 coding DNA: TGTGCCAGCAGCGTAGTTCACAGGGATAATTCACCCCTCCACTTT. Combining the CDR3 with reference TRBV9 and TRBJ1-6 gives the whole variable domain DSGVTQTPKHLITATGQRVTLRCSPRSGDLSVYWYQQSLDQGLQFLIQYYNGEERAKGNILERFSAQQFPDLHSELNLSSLELGDSALYFCASSVVHRDNSPLHFGNGTRLTVT.